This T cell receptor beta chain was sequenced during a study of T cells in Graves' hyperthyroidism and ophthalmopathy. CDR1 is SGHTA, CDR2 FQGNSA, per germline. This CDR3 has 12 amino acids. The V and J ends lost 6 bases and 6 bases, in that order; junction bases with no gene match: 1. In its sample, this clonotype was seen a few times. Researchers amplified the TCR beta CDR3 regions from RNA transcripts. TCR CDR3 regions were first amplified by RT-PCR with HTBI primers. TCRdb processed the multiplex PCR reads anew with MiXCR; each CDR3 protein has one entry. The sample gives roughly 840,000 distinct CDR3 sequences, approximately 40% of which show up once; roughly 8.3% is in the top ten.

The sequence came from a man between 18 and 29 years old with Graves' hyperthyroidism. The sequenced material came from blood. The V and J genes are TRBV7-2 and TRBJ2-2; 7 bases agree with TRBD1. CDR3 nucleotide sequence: TGTGCCAGCAGGACAGGGCCCGGGGAGCTGTTTTTT. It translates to CASRTGPGELFF.